These 14 T cell receptor beta chains share one sample of origin, sequenced in a study of blood T cell repertoires in COVID-19. Generated by immunoSEQ multiplex PCR, the TCRdb table keeps only in-frame clones and is missing some. The table records tens of thousands of clones, approximately 80% of them present only once. The sequenced material came from peripheral blood. These receptors originate from a man over 45 with COVID-19, enrolled during active disease.

This chain uses TRBV18 with TRBJ1-1; tentatively, D is TRBD1 (5 bases). This CDR3 has 15 amino acids. The germline V gene encodes CDR1 KGHSH and CDR2 LQKENI. The V end was cut by 3 bases, the J end by 0 bases, with 11 bases between. For the CDR3, the DNA is TGTGCCAGCTCACCTGGTTCGACAGTGAACACTGAAGCTTTCTTT. It codes for CASSPGSTVNTEAFF.

The gene calls are TRBV19 and TRBJ1-2; the match to TRBD1 covers 10 bases. Losses at the gene ends were 5 bases for V and 5 bases for J; bases not matched to a gene: 5. The CDR3 loop spans 14 amino acids. Germline V gene lookup returns CDR1 LNHDA and CDR2 SQIVND (reference sequence). As DNA, the CDR3 is TGTGCCAGTAGTGAGACAGGGGGCCGATATGGCTACACCTTC. As protein: CASSETGGRYGYTF.

The chain has TRBV7-9 and TRBJ2-2; 7 nucleotides line up with TRBD2. Looked up from germline, CDR1 is SEHNR and CDR2 is FQNEAQ (reference sequence). CDR3 size: 15 residues. V lost 3 bases and J lost 3; bases outside the gene matches: 4. CDR3 bases: TGTGCCAGCAGCTTCTGGGGGGGAGACACCGGGGAGCTGTTTTTT. Protein product: CASSFWGGDTGELFF.

The rearrangement links TRBV12-3 or TRBV12-4 to TRBJ1-5; weak D call: TRBD1 (5 bases). V was clipped by 2 bases and J by 5 bases, with 7 bases between them. The CDR3 totals 13 residues. The CDR3 nucleotides read TGTGCCAGCAGTTTATGGGGGGATCAGCCCCAGCATTTT. This translates into CASSLWGDQPQHF.

The genes are TRBV3-1 (or the pseudogene TRBV3-2) and TRBJ1-2; maybe TRBD1 (6 bases). V shed 4 bases and J shed 4 bases, with 10 bases lying between them. Germline V gene sequence: CDR1 LGHDT, CDR2 YNNKEL (reference sequence). The CDR3 consists of 13 residues. The CDR3 DNA is TGTGCCAGCAGCCGTACAGGGATCTATGGCTACACCTTC. Its translation is CASSRTGIYGYTF.

The chain joins TRBV6-5 to TRBJ2-5, with 8 positions matching TRBD1. The junction had 10 bases not matched to a gene; V was cut back by 8 bases and J by 2 bases. Germline V CDR1 and CDR2: MNHEY, SVGAGI. This CDR3 is built from 15 residues. CDR3 protein: CASHSGGAGQETQYF. The CDR3, as DNA: TGTGCCAGCCATTCAGGGGGCGCGGGACAAGAGACCCAGTACTTC.

J is TRBJ2-7 and V is TRBV28; TRBD1 matches at 10 bases. Trimming took 5 bases from V and 1 from J; bases not matched to a gene: 5. The CDR3 contains 15 residues. Germline V lookup: CDR1 MDHEN, CDR2 SYDVKM. Here the CDR3 DNA reads TGTGCCAGCAGTCCCGGGACAGGGGTTTCCTACGAGCAGTACTTC. It yields the protein CASSPGTGVSYEQYF. Combining the CDR3 with reference TRBV28 and TRBJ2-7 gives the whole variable domain DVKVTQSSRYLVKRTGEKVFLECVQDMDHENMFWYRQDPGLGLRLIYFSYDVKMKEKGDIPEGYSVSREKKERFSLILESASTNQTSMYLCASSPGTGVSYEQYFGPGTRLTVT.

The rearrangement links TRBV7-9 to TRBJ2-7; 8 nucleotides match TRBD1. CDR3 length: 17 amino acids. The J segment lost 4 bases and the V segment lost 2 bases, leaving 13 bases of the junction unmatched. CDR1 SEHNR and CDR2 FQNEAQ come from the germline V gene (reference sequence). The CDR3 region is CASSLHSIAGGGYEQYF. DNA for the CDR3: TGTGCCAGCAGCTTACACAGTATAGCAGGGGGCGGGTACGAGCAGTACTTC.

The chain links TRBV6-1 to TRBJ2-1; 13 positions agree with TRBD2. V lost 4 bases and J lost 3; bases outside the gene matches: 3. CDR1 and CDR2 from the germline V gene are MNHNS and SASEGT. The CDR3 spans 16 residues. The CDR3, as DNA: TGTGCCAGCAGTGGGACTAGCGGGGGCCACTACAATGAGCAGTTCTTC. Translating it yields CASSGTSGGHYNEQFF.

V gene TRBV2 combines with J gene TRBJ2-2; TRBD1 might be the D (5 bases). CDR1 and CDR2 from the germline V gene are SNHLY and FYNNEI. Trimming removed 7 bases from V and 3 bases from J, with 12 bases in between. The CDR3 runs to 14 residues. CDR3 bases: TGTGCCAGCATACCCCAGGGTGACACCGGGGAGCTGTTTTTT. It encodes CASIPQGDTGELFF.

This chain connects TRBV30 to TRBJ1-1; weak D call: TRBD1 (6 bases). This CDR3 region has 14 residues. Deletions cut 3 bases from V and 2 bases from J, with 13 bases between. The V gene's germline CDR1 is GTSNPN and CDR2 SVGIG (reference sequence). The CDR3, as DNA: TGTGCCTGGAGAATCTCGGACAGAAACACTGAAGCTTTCTTT. Translating it yields CAWRISDRNTEAFF.

This chain connects TRBV3-1 (or the pseudogene TRBV3-2) to TRBJ2-7; 12 bases match TRBD1. CDR1 is LGHDT, CDR2 YNNKEL, per germline (reference sequence). The trim removed 4 bases at V and 9 bases at J, leaving 10 bases unmatched. CDR3 size: 15 residues. The CDR3 is CASSLSPGQGAAQYF. CDR3 sequence (DNA): TGTGCCAGCAGCCTATCCCCGGGACAGGGGGCCGCGCAGTACTTC.

This rearrangement joins TRBV12-3 or TRBV12-4 to TRBJ2-7; D gene ambiguous. The CDR3 extends over 12 amino acids. The V gene lost 2 bases and the J gene lost 3 bases, with 5 bases spanning the gap. The chain's CDR3 is CASSLRNYEQYF. In nucleotides, the CDR3 is TGTGCCAGCAGTTTACGTAACTACGAGCAGTACTTC.

The rearrangement links TRBV2 to TRBJ1-1, with D possibly being TRBD1 (6 bases). This CDR3 has 14 residues. From germline, CDR1 is SNHLY and CDR2 FYNNEI. The V gene lost 6 bases and the J gene lost 0 bases, with 11 bases spanning the gap. This CDR3 reads CASRDGQLNTEAFF. As DNA, the CDR3 is TGTGCCAGCAGGGATGGACAGCTGAACACTGAAGCTTTCTTT.